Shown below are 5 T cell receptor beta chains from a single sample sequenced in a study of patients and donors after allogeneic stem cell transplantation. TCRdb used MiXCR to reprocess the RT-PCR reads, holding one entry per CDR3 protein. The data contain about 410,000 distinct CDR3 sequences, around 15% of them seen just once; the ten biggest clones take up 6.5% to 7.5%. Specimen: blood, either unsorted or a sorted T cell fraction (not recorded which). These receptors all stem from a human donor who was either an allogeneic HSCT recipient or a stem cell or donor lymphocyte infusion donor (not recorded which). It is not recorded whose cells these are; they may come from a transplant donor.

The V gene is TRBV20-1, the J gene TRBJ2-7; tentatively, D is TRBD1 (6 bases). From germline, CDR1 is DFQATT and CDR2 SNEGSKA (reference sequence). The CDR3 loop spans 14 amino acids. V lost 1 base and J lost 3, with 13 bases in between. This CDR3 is CSARGGTPSYEQYF. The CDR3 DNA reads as TGCAGTGCTAGAGGTGGGACACCTAGCTACGAGCAGTACTTC.

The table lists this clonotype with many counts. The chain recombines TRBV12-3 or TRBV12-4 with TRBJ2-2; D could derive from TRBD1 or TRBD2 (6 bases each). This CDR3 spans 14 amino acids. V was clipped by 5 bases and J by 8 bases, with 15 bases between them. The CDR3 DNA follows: TGTGCCAGCAGTGTACAGGGAGGAGAGGGGGAGCTGTTTTTT. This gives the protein CASSVQGGEGELFF.

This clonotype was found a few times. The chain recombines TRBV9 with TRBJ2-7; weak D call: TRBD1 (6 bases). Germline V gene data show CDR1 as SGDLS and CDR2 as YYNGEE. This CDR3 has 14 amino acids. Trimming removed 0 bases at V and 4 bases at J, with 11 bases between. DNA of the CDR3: TGTGCCAGCAGCGTAGAACAGGGTGGGTACGAGCAGTACTTC. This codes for CASSVEQGGYEQYF.

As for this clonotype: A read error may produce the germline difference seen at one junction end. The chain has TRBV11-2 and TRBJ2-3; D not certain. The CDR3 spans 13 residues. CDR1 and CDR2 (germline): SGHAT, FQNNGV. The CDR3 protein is CASRIISKDTQYF. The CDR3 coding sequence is TGTGCCAGCAGGATCATTAGCAAAGATACGCAGTATTTT.

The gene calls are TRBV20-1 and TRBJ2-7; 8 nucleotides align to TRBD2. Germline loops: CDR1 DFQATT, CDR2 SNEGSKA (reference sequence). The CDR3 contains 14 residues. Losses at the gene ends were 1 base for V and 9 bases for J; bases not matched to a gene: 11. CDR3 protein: CSARVGLANLGQYF. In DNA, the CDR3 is TGCAGTGCTAGAGTTGGACTAGCAAACCTGGGGCAGTACTTC.